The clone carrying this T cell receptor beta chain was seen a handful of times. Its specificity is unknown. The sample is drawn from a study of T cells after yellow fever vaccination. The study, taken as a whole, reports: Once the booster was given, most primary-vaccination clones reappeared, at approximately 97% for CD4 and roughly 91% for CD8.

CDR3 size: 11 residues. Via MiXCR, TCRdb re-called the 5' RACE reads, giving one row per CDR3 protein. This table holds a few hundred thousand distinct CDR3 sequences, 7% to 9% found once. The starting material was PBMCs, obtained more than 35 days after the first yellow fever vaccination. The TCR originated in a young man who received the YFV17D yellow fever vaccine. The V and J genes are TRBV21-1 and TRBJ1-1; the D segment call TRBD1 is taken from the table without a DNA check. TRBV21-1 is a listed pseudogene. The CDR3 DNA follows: TGTGCCAGCAGCACGGGACAGGGGGCTTTCTTT. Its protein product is CASSTGQGAFF.